The rows below give T cell receptor beta chains drawn from one sample of a study of blood T cell repertoires in COVID-19. Produced via immunoSEQ multiplex PCR; TCRdb's table is partial and in-frame only. The table records 130,000 to 150,000 clones, less than 85% of them present only once. Sequenced material: peripheral blood. Receptors originate from a human donor in a cohort sampled during active COVID-19. The CDR3 runs from the conserved cysteine through the conserved F or W. The D gene is left open where the match is weak. Some rows have no size entry. The others give once, few or many, or a class for an expanded clone.

TRBJ2-5,TRBD2,TRBV2,once,CASSSRLAGQETQYF,TGTGCCAGCAGTAGTCGACTAGCGGGTCAAGAGACCCAGTACTTC
TRBJ2-2,-,TRBV7-2,-,CASSLQDSAGELFF,TGTGCCAGCAGCTTACAGGATTCGGCCGGGGAGCTGTTTTTT
TRBJ2-2,-,TRBV5-6,-,CASSFSPQLGVPGELFF,TGTGCCAGCAGCTTTTCCCCACAGTTGGGAGTACCCGGGGAGCTGTTTTTT
TRBJ2-2,TRBD1,TRBV4-1,-,CASSQDRGTGDRTGELFF,TGCGCCAGCAGCCAGGACAGGGGGACAGGGGATCGGACCGGGGAGCTGTTTTTT
TRBJ2-1,-,TRBV12-5,-,CASGSYSNEQFF,TGTGCTAGTGGTTCCTATAGTAATGAGCAGTTCTTC
TRBJ2-7,-,TRBV5-1,-,CASSPSLQGYEQYF,TGCGCCAGCAGCCCTAGTCTACAGGGATACGAGCAGTACTTC
TRBJ1-5,TRBD1,TRBV19,-,CASTQTGGFGSNQPQHF,TGTGCCAGTACCCAGACAGGGGGATTTGGTAGCAATCAGCCCCAGCATTTT
TRBJ1-4,-,TRBV5-1,-,CASTVGATATNEKLFF,TGCGCCAGCACCGTGGGAGCGACCGCAACTAATGAAAAACTGTTTTTT
TRBJ1-2,-,TRBV10-3,-,CAISESAGNYGYTF,TGTGCCATCAGTGAGTCGGCGGGGAACTATGGCTACACCTTC
TRBJ2-5,TRBD1,TRBV5-1,-,CASSPFLSGTGQAETQYF,TGCGCCAGCAGCCCGTTCCTCTCCGGGACAGGGCAGGCAGAGACCCAGTACTTC
TRBJ2-1,-,TRBV9,-,CASSADYNEQFF,TGTGCCAGCAGCGCAGACTACAATGAGCAGTTCTTC
TRBJ2-7,TRBD2,TRBV4-3,-,CASSQEGIAGGLRDEQYF,TGCGCCAGCAGCCAAGAAGGTATAGCGGGGGGCCTGAGGGACGAGCAGTACTTC
TRBJ2-1,-,TRBV11-3,-,CASSFGTSYNEQFF,TGTGCCAGCAGCTTTGGGACTTCCTACAATGAGCAGTTCTTC
TRBJ1-1,-,TRBV5-4,-,CASSLGSSNTEAFF,TGTGCCAGCAGCCTAGGATCATCGAACACTGAAGCTTTCTTT
TRBJ1-5,TRBD1,TRBV7-9,-,CASSPGQGSDPQHF,TGTGCCAGCAGCCCTGGACAGGGATCAGATCCCCAGCATTTT
TRBJ1-2,-,TRBV3-1/TRBV3-2,once,CASSLSGAGFYGYTF,TGTGCCAGCAGCCTCTCTGGGGCAGGGTTTTATGGCTACACCTTC
TRBJ2-1,TRBD2,TRBV5-4,-,CASTQGRASGGWSYNEQFF,TGTGCCAGCACGCAAGGGCGGGCTAGCGGGGGGTGGTCCTACAATGAGCAGTTCTTC
TRBJ2-7,TRBD1,TRBV19,-,CATKQGAGGHEQYF,TGTGCCACTAAGCAGGGGGCGGGCGGCCACGAGCAGTACTTC
TRBJ1-2,-,TRBV7-8,-,CASSSTEYGYTF,TGTGCCAGCAGCTCTACAGAGTATGGCTACACCTTC
TRBJ2-3,TRBD2,TRBV11-2,-,CASRERASGGTGTDTQYF,TGTGCCAGCAGGGAGCGGGCTAGCGGGGGGACCGGCACAGATACGCAGTATTTT
TRBJ2-2,-,TRBV30,-,CAWSVGGSTGELFF,TGTGCCTGGAGTGTAGGGGGTAGTACCGGGGAGCTGTTTTTT
TRBJ2-3,TRBD2,TRBV29-1,-,CSVEILAGELTDTQYF,TGCAGCGTTGAAATACTAGCGGGGGAACTCACAGATACGCAGTATTTT
TRBJ1-5,TRBD1,TRBV27,-,CASSRQGYSNQPQHF,TGTGCCAGCAGTAGACAGGGTTATAGCAATCAGCCCCAGCATTTT
TRBJ1-5,-,TRBV6-2/TRBV6-3,-,CASTPRWTHQPQHF,TGTGCCAGCACCCCCCGATGGACTCATCAGCCCCAGCATTTT
TRBJ1-6,-,TRBV4-2,-,CASSPPVTGNDSPLHF,TGTGCCAGCAGCCCGCCTGTTACGGGGAATGATTCACCCCTCCACTTT
TRBJ1-3,-,TRBV2,few,CASRVDRLSGNTIYF,TGTGCCAGCAGGGTTGACAGGCTCTCTGGAAACACCATATATTTT
TRBJ2-3,TRBD1,TRBV28,-,CATGTGVEDTQYF,TGTGCCACCGGGACAGGGGTTGAAGATACGCAGTATTTT
TRBJ2-2,TRBD2,TRBV28,-,CASSSLGDGGDTGELFF,TGTGCCAGCAGTTCCCTGGGGGATGGGGGGGACACCGGGGAGCTGTTTTTT
TRBJ2-7,-,TRBV2,-,CASSVLREGHEQYF,TGTGCCAGCAGTGTCCTCCGGGAAGGTCACGAGCAGTACTTC
TRBJ2-3,TRBD1,TRBV30,-,CAWSRGQGTLDTQYF,TGTGCCTGGAGCCGAGGACAGGGCACCCTGGATACGCAGTATTTT
TRBJ2-1,TRBD1,TRBV19,-,CASSTTGTGYNEQFF,TGTGCCAGTAGTACGACCGGGACAGGTTACAATGAGCAGTTCTTC
TRBJ2-2,TRBD1,TRBV7-7,-,CASSLRTGGTGELFF,TGTGCTAGCAGCCTGCGGACAGGGGGGACCGGGGAGCTGTTTTTT
TRBJ2-7,TRBD1,TRBV6-2/TRBV6-3,-,CASSYILGTASSYEQYF,TGTGCCAGCAGTTACATCCTTGGGACAGCGAGCTCCTACGAGCAGTACTTC
TRBJ2-7,TRBD2,TRBV29-1,-,CSVDSSGYEQYF,TGCAGCGTTGATTCTAGCGGCTACGAGCAGTACTTC
TRBJ2-2,TRBD2,TRBV19,-,CASSIGGLAGAGELFF,TGTGCCAGTAGTATAGGGGGACTAGCAGGCGCCGGGGAGCTGTTTTTT